The 26 T cell receptor beta chains in this list originate from one sample, sequenced in a study of T cell responses to AZD1222 COVID-19 vaccine. The protocol was immunoSEQ multiplex PCR, while the TCRdb copy is restricted to in-frame clones and leaves out a portion. The table records about 150,000 clones, about 89% of them present only once. The sample consisted of peripheral blood, taken 28 days after the second AZD1222 dose. The receptors originated from an adult who received the AZD1222 COVID-19 vaccine.

J is TRBJ2-5 and V is TRBV6-1; D remains ambiguous. Trimming shortened V by 7 bases and J by 7 bases, and 16 bases separated the two germline ends. The CDR3 loop spans 13 amino acids. In germline, CDR1 is MNHNS, CDR2 SASEGT. The CDR3 sequence: CASIEILRGTQYF. DNA for the CDR3: TGTGCCAGCATCGAGATTCTCCGAGGGACCCAGTACTTC.

The CDR3 region has the DNA TGTGCCAGCAGCCGGGGACAGCTGAACACTGAAGCTTTCTTT. Its translation is CASSRGQLNTEAFF. The chain combines TRBV11-2 with TRBJ1-1; 7 bases agree with TRBD1. This CDR3 region has 14 residues. The J segment lost 0 bases and the V segment lost 5 bases, leaving 3 bases of the junction unmatched. Germline CDR1 and CDR2: SGHAT and FQNNGV.

In its sample, this clone was seen a few times. The chain is built from TRBV18 and TRBJ2-7, with 7 nucleotides matching TRBD1. The CDR3 has 14 residues. Looked up from germline, CDR1 is KGHSH and CDR2 is LQKENI. The trim removed 4 bases at V and 2 bases at J, leaving 5 bases unmatched. CDR3 protein: CASSQGAQTYEQYF. CDR3 sequence (DNA): TGTGCCAGCTCACAGGGGGCCCAGACCTACGAGCAGTACTTC.

This clone was seen only a few times. The chain is built from TRBV19 and TRBJ1-5; 7 bases align to TRBD1. The V gene end was trimmed by 5 bases and the J gene end by 5 bases; junction bases not matched to a gene: 9. Per the germline V gene, CDR1 is LNHDA and CDR2 is SQIVND (reference sequence). The CDR3 is made up of 15 amino acids. CDR3 residues: CASSREDRADQPQHF. Written as DNA, the CDR3 is TGTGCCAGTAGTCGTGAAGACAGGGCTGATCAGCCCCAGCATTTT.

V and J are TRBV5-1 and TRBJ2-1; 7 nucleotides match TRBD1. This CDR3 comprises 13 residues. Germline CDR1 and CDR2: SGHRS and YFSETQ. V trimming: 4 bases; J trimming: 10 bases; junction bases outside the gene matches: 8. The CDR3 DNA reads as TGCGCCAGCAGCACGAATCGACAGGGAGAGCAGTTCTTC. As protein: CASSTNRQGEQFF.

Only one count was recorded for this clone. The chain has TRBV5-1 and TRBJ2-5; 9 bases agree with TRBD2. Germline loops: CDR1 SGHRS, CDR2 YFSETQ. CDR3 length: 16 residues. V lost 0 bases, J lost 3 bases, and 6 bases stayed unmatched. Written as DNA, the CDR3 is TGCGCCAGCAGCTTGGATAGGGCTAGCGGGAAAGAGACCCAGTACTTC. Protein sequence: CASSLDRASGKETQYF.

The chain employs TRBV7-2 and TRBJ1-3, with 7 bases matching TRBD1. Germline trimming cut 1 base from V and 4 bases from J; bases unmatched to any gene: 1. This CDR3 is 14 amino acids long. Germline CDR1 is SGHTA and CDR2 is FQGNSA. Written as DNA, the CDR3 is TGTGCCAGCAGCTTAGACAGGGGCGGAAACACCATATATTTT. Protein product: CASSLDRGGNTIYF. The whole variable domain, remainder taken from reference TRBV7-2 and TRBJ1-3, is GAGVSQSPSNKVTEKGKDVELRCDPISGHTALYWYRQSLGQGLEFLIYFQGNSAPDKSGLPSDRFSAERTGGSVSTLTIQRTQQEDSAVYLCASSLDRGGNTIYFGEGSWLTVV.

The chain couples TRBV19 to TRBJ2-3; TRBD2 matches 8 bases. The CDR3 is made up of 13 amino acids. Germline assignment: CDR1 LNHDA and CDR2 SQIVND (reference sequence). V dropped 9 bases and J dropped 3; count of bases not matched to a gene: 5. The chain's CDR3 is CASRGGPTDTQYF. The CDR3 nucleotides are TGTGCCAGCCGGGGGGGCCCGACAGATACGCAGTATTTT.

For this clone: One end of the junction is discordant with germline, which a read error may explain. The rearrangement uses TRBV10-2 and TRBJ1-2; D is ambiguous. Germline V gene lookup returns CDR1 WSHSY and CDR2 SAAADI. There are 12 residues in the CDR3. DNA for the CDR3: TGCGCCAGCGGTGAAGGATTATATGGCTACACCTTC. Translated: CASGEGLYGYTF.

The J gene is TRBJ1-4, the V gene TRBV18; D not certain. CDR3 length: 15 residues. V lost 11 bases and J 5 bases, leaving 21 bases between the germline ends. Germline CDR1 reads KGHSH; CDR2 reads LQKENI. CDR3 sequence (DNA): TGTGCCTTCCTACTGACGGGCGGACTGAATGAAAAACTGTTTTTT. The encoded protein is CAFLLTGGLNEKLFF.

This chain uses TRBV11-2 with TRBJ2-3; D assignment may be TRBD1 or TRBD2 (6 bases each). V dropped 2 bases and J dropped 6 bases, with 15 bases sitting between them. Germline assignment: CDR1 SGHAT and CDR2 FQNNGV. The CDR3 covers 15 residues. In nucleotides, the CDR3 is TGTGCCAGCAGCTTAAGGGGGGTACCCCCCGATACGCAGTATTTT. This codes for CASSLRGVPPDTQYF.

The chain is built from TRBV30 and TRBJ1-1; tentatively, D is TRBD1 (6 bases). CDR3 length: 12 amino acids. Germline CDR1 reads GTSNPN; CDR2 reads SVGIG (reference sequence). V was shortened by 5 bases and J by 0 bases, with 7 bases between the two germline ends. CDR3 in amino acids: CAWGTLNTEAFF. The CDR3 DNA sequence: TGTGCCTGGGGGACATTGAACACTGAAGCTTTCTTT.

In DNA form, the CDR3 reads TGTGCCAGCAGCCAATCTCTTGACAGGGGGCAAAACTATGGCTACACCTTC. Its protein product is CASSQSLDRGQNYGYTF. The chain links TRBV7-9 to TRBJ1-2, with 10 nucleotides matching TRBD1. The germline V gene encodes CDR1 SEHNR and CDR2 FQNEAQ (reference sequence). The ends lost 5 bases at V and 2 bases at J; junction bases unmatched: 11. CDR3 length: 17 amino acids.

This clone was seen many times. This chain joins TRBV7-2 and TRBJ2-5, with D tentatively TRBD1 or TRBD2 (5 bases each). Deletions cut 4 bases from V and 4 bases from J, with 10 bases between. The V gene's germline CDR1 is SGHTA and CDR2 FQGNSA. CDR3 length: 13 residues. The DNA of the CDR3 is TGTGCCAGCAGCTCCGGGACGAGAGAGACCCAGTACTTC. This sequence encodes CASSSGTRETQYF. The variable domain in full, completed from reference TRBV7-2 and TRBJ2-5, reads GAGVSQSPSNKVTEKGKDVELRCDPISGHTALYWYRQSLGQGLEFLIYFQGNSAPDKSGLPSDRFSAERTGGSVSTLTIQRTQQEDSAVYLCASSSGTRETQYFGPGTRLLVL.

The chain carries TRBV6-2 or TRBV6-3 and TRBJ1-5; the D is unclear. Trimming removed 2 bases at V and 2 bases at J, with 16 bases between. Germline V gene data show CDR1 as MNHEY and CDR2 as SVGEGT. This CDR3 region has 17 residues. This chain's CDR3 is CASSYGRRSPGNQPQHF. The CDR3 nucleotides read TGTGCCAGCAGTTACGGGCGGCGGTCCCCGGGCAATCAGCCCCAGCATTTT.

The chain has TRBV5-4 and TRBJ2-3; D unresolved. Per germline, CDR1 SGHNT and CDR2 YYREEE (reference sequence). The CDR3 consists of 14 residues. The ends were cut back, 0 bases at V and 5 bases at J, with 10 bases in the middle. CDR3 DNA sequence: TGTGCCAGCAGCTTGGGGCCCAAAGGAGATACGCAGTATTTT. Its translation: CASSLGPKGDTQYF. The full variable domain, with the rest looked up from reference TRBV5-4 and TRBJ2-3, is ETGVTQSPTHLIKTRGQQVTLRCSSQSGHNTVSWYQQALGQGPQFIFQYYREEENGRGNFPPRFSGLQFPNYSSELNVNALELDDSALYLCASSLGPKGDTQYFGPGTRLTVL.

This clone was seen just once. The chain employs TRBV7-6 and TRBJ2-1, with TRBD2 matching over 9 bases. After removal of 8 bases from V and 4 bases from J, the junction contained 15 bases not matched to a gene. This CDR3 has 17 amino acids. Germline-derived CDR1 and CDR2 are SGHVS and FNYEAQ. CDR3 sequence: CASSPRGVAGVYNEQFF. Here the CDR3 DNA reads TGTGCCAGCTCGCCCCGGGGGGTAGCGGGGGTATACAATGAGCAGTTCTTC.

This clone was detected only a few times. This chain links TRBV7-8 with TRBJ1-3, with 7 nucleotides matching TRBD1. The germline gives CDR1 SGHVS, CDR2 FQNEAQ. The CDR3 is 15 residues long. The J segment lost 4 bases and the V segment lost 5 bases, leaving 8 bases of the junction unmatched. The CDR3 bases are TGTGCCAGCAGCGCATCGACAGGGTTCGGAAACACCATATATTTT. It encodes CASSASTGFGNTIYF.

V usage is TRBV7-8 and J usage is TRBJ2-7; D might be TRBD1 (6 bases). The CDR3 sequence is 18 residues long. Germline CDR1 SGHVS, CDR2 FQNEAQ. The ends were cut back, 6 bases at V and 3 bases at J, with 27 bases in the middle. The CDR3 bases are TGTGCCAGCAGACGGACCCGGTTAAGGGGGTACAGAGACTACGAGCAGTACTTC. Its protein product is CASRRTRLRGYRDYEQYF. The full variable domain, rest sourced from reference TRBV7-8 and TRBJ2-7, is GAGVSQSPRYKVAKRGQDVALRCDPISGHVSLFWYQQALGQGPEFLTYFQNEAQLDKSGLPSDRFFAERPEGSVSTLKIQRTQQEDSAVYLCASRRTRLRGYRDYEQYFGPGTRLTVT.

J is TRBJ2-2 and V is TRBV20-1; 11 bases are shared with TRBD2. CDR3 length equals 16 residues. Unmatched junction bases numbered 3, after V lost 3 bases and J lost 0 bases. The germline V gene encodes CDR1 DFQATT and CDR2 SNEGSKA (reference sequence). CDR3 amino acids: CSASPSGRSNTGELFF. The CDR3 region has the DNA TGCAGTGCTAGTCCTAGCGGGAGGTCGAACACCGGGGAGCTGTTTTTT.

The genes are TRBV6-5 and TRBJ2-3, with D uncertain. This CDR3 has 13 amino acids. V was trimmed by 2 bases and J by 10 bases, leaving 13 bases between them. CDR1 is MNHEY, CDR2 SVGAGI, per germline. CDR3 residues: CASSYKIGGPQYF. The CDR3 DNA follows: TGTGCCAGCAGTTACAAAATAGGTGGCCCGCAGTATTTT.

This clone was detected once. The genes are TRBV6-5 and TRBJ2-7; tentative D call: TRBD1 (6 bases). Looked up from germline, CDR1 is MNHEY and CDR2 is SVGAGI. The CDR3 is 15 residues long. Deletions cut 5 bases from V and 3 bases from J, with 17 bases between. This chain's CDR3 is CASSPGVTSVYEQYF. CDR3 nucleotide sequence: TGTGCCAGCAGTCCAGGGGTAACTTCCGTCTACGAGCAGTACTTC.

The CDR3 DNA is TGCAGCGTTGGGTCTAGCGGGAGGCTCAGCTCCTACGAGCAGTACTTC. As protein: CSVGSSGRLSSYEQYF. This chain uses TRBV29-1 with TRBJ2-7; TRBD2 aligns across 11 bases. Germline V gives CDR1 SQVTM, CDR2 ANQGSEA. The J segment lost 0 bases and the V segment lost 4 bases, leaving 8 bases of the junction unmatched. This CDR3 has 16 residues.

This clone appeared once. The genes are TRBV6-5 and TRBJ2-1; 7 positions agree with TRBD2. The CDR3 spans 12 residues. CDR1 is MNHEY, CDR2 SVGAGI, per germline. The CDR3 coding sequence is TGTGGGGGGGGGTCGCTGTGGGATGAGCAGTTCTTC. Its translation is CGGGSLWDEQFF.

This chain connects TRBV7-2 to TRBJ1-1, with D unresolved. Germline lookup yields CDR1 SGHTA and CDR2 FQGNSA. The V end lost 3 bases, the J end lost 1 base, and 9 bases lay between the germline ends. The CDR3 is 14 residues long. The CDR3 reads CASSFMGANTEAFF. DNA for the CDR3: TGTGCCAGCAGCTTTATGGGAGCGAACACTGAAGCTTTCTTT.

V is TRBV6-4 and J is TRBJ2-3; TRBD2 might be the D (5 bases). V dropped 5 bases and J dropped 1 base, with 10 bases sitting between them. The germline gives CDR1 MRHNA, CDR2 SNTAGT. CDR3 length: 14 amino acids. This CDR3 is CASSRSVGTDTQYF. The CDR3 bases are TGTGCCAGCAGTCGTAGCGTTGGCACAGATACGCAGTATTTT.